Listed here are 3 T cell receptor beta chains from one sample, sequenced in a study of blood T cell repertoires in COVID-19. Here immunoSEQ multiplex PCR was the method, and the copy in TCRdb shows in-frame clones only, minus some. The repertoire holds fewer than 250,000 clones, with about 82% as singletons. Input material: PBMCs or T cells enriched from blood (not recorded which). Every receptor here comes from a woman aged 50 to 65 who had recovered from COVID-19.

The V and J genes are TRBV28 and TRBJ1-1; D call uncertain. From germline, CDR1 is MDHEN and CDR2 SYDVKM. The CDR3 loop spans 12 amino acids. Trimming removed 5 bases from V and 5 bases from J, with 9 bases in between. The CDR3 nucleotides are TGTGCCAGCAGTAATGGAGTTACTGAAGCTTTCTTT. Protein product: CASSNGVTEAFF.

This clone has just one count. The rearrangement joins TRBV11-2 to TRBJ1-5; D is uncertain. Germline assignment: CDR1 SGHAT and CDR2 FQNNGV. The V gene lost 8 bases and the J gene lost 6 bases, with 14 bases spanning the gap. The CDR3 runs 13 residues. CDR3 protein: CASGLRVRQPQHF. CDR3 in DNA: TGTGCCAGCGGTTTGCGGGTTCGTCAGCCCCAGCATTTT.

V usage is TRBV11-2 and J usage is TRBJ2-1; no firm D call. The CDR3 extends over 18 amino acids. Germline CDR1 reads SGHAT; CDR2 reads FQNNGV. V lost 5 bases and J lost 5, with 25 bases in between. CDR3 amino acids: CASSPSLVSQKSHNEQFF. CDR3 bases: TGTGCCAGCAGCCCGTCTTTGGTGTCACAGAAGAGCCACAATGAGCAGTTCTTC. The whole variable domain, filled in from reference TRBV11-2 and TRBJ2-1, reads EAGVAQSPRYKIIEKRQSVAFWCNPISGHATLYWYQQILGQGPKLLIQFQNNGVVDDSQLPKDRFSAERLKGVDSTLKIQPAKLEDSAVYLCASSPSLVSQKSHNEQFFGPGTRLTVL.